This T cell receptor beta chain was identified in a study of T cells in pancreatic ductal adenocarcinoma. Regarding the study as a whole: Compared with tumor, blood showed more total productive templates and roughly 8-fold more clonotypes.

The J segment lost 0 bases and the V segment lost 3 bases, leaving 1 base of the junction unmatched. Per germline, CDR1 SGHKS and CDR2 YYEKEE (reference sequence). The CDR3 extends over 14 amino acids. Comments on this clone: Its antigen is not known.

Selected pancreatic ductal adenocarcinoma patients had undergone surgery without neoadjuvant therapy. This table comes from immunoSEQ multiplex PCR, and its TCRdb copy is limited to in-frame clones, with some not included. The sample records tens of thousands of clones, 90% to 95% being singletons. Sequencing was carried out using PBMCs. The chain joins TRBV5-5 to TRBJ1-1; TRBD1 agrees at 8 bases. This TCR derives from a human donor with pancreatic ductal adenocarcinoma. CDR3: CASSWGQVNTEAFF. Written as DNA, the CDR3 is TGTGCCAGCAGCTGGGGACAGGTGAACACTGAAGCTTTCTTT. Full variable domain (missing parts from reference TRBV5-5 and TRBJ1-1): DAGVTQSPTHLIKTRGQQVTLRCSPISGHKSVSWYQQVLGQGPQFIFQYYEKEERGRGNFPDRFSARQFPNYSSELNVNALLLGDSALYLCASSWGQVNTEAFFGQGTRLTVV.